This TCR beta chain came from a study of cytomegalovirus exposure and HLA in healthy donors. It was with 60 Vbeta and 13 Jbeta primers that the PCR ran. The protocol was immunoSEQ multiplex PCR, while the TCRdb copy is restricted to in-frame clones and leaves out a portion. The table includes around 67,000 clones, more than 75% detected once. Germline CDR1 reads SGHTA; CDR2 reads FQGNSA. CDR3 length: 17 amino acids. The trim removed 1 base at V and 2 bases at J, leaving 4 bases unmatched. This clone has only one observation. Source material: PBMCs. This sequence originates from a man aged 18 to 30 in good health and CMV-seropositive. The V and J genes are TRBV7-2 and TRBJ2-3, with 12 nucleotides matching TRBD2. In DNA form, the CDR3 reads TGTGCCAGCAGCTTAGAACTAGCGGGGGGCCCCACAGATACGCAGTATTTT. Amino acid sequence: CASSLELAGGPTDTQYF.